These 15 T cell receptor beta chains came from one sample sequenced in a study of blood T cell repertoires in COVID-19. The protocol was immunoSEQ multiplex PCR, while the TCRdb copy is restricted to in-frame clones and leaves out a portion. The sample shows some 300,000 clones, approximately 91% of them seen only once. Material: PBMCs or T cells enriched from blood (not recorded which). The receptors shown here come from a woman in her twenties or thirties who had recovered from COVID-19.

CDR3 coding DNA: TGCGCCAGCAGCAAAGACAGGGGGAAGGGCACAGATACGCAGTATTTT. Amino acids: CASSKDRGKGTDTQYF. This chain connects TRBV5-1 to TRBJ2-3, with 9 nucleotides matching TRBD1. The V gene end was trimmed by 4 bases and the J gene end by 1 base; junction bases not matched to a gene: 7. Germline V lookup: CDR1 SGHRS, CDR2 YFSETQ. The CDR3 contains 16 residues.

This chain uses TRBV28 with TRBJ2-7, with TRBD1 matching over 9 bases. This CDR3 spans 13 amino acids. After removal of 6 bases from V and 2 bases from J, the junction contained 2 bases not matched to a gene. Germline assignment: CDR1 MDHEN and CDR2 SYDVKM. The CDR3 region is CASRRQGAYEQYF. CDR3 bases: TGTGCCAGCAGGAGACAGGGGGCCTACGAGCAGTACTTC.

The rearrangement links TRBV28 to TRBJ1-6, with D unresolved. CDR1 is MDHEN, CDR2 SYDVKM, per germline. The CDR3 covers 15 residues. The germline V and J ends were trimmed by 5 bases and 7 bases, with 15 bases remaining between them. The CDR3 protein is CASSPTTIANSPLHF. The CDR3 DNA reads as TGTGCCAGCAGTCCAACGACTATCGCAAATTCACCCCTCCACTTT.

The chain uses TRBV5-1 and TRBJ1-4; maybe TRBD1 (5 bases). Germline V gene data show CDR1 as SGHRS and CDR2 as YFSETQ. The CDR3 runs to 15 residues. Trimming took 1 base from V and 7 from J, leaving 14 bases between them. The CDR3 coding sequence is TGCGCCAGCAGCTTGAGGGGAATCGGTGGTGAAAAACTGTTTTTT. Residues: CASSLRGIGGEKLFF.

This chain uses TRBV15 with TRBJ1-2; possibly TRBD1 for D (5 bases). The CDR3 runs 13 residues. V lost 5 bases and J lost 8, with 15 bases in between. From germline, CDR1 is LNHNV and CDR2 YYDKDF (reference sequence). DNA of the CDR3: TGTGCCACCAGCCATGACAGAGGACCCGGCTACACCTTC. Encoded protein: CATSHDRGPGYTF.

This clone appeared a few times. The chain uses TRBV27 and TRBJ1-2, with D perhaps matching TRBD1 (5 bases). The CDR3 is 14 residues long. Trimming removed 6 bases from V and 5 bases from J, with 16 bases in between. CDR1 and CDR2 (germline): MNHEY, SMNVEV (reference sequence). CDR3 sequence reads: CASSLGGYPYGYTF. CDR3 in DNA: TGTGCCAGCAGCCTGGGGGGGTACCCTTATGGCTACACCTTC.

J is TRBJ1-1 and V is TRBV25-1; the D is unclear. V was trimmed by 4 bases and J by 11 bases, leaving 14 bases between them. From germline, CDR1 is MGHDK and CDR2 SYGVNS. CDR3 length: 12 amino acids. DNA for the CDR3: TGTGCCAGCAGTGCCGGGATAAGCACGGCTTTCTTT. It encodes CASSAGISTAFF.

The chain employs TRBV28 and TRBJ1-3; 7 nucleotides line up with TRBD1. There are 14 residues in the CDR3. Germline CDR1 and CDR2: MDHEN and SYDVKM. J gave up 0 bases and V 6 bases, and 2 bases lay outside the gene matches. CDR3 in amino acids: CASRPGGSGNTIYF. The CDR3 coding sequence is TGTGCCAGCAGACCAGGGGGCTCTGGAAACACCATATATTTT.

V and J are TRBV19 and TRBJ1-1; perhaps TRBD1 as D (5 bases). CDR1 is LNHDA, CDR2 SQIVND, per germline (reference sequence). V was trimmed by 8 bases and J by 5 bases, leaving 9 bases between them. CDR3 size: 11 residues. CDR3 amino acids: CASWGLTEAFF. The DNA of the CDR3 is TGTGCCAGTTGGGGCCTTACTGAAGCTTTCTTT.

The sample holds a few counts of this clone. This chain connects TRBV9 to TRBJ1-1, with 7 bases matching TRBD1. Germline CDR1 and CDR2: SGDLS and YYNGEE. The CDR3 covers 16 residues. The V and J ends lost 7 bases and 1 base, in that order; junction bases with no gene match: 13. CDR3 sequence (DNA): TGTGCCAGCGGGGCCCCCAACAGGGGATCGAACACTGAAGCTTTCTTT. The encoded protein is CASGAPNRGSNTEAFF.

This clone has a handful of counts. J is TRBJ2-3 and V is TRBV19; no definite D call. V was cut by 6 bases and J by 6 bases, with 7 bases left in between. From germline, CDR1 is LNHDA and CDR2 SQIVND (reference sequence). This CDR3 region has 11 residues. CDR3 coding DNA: TGTGCCAGTAGCCCCGGTGATACGCAGTATTTT. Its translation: CASSPGDTQYF.

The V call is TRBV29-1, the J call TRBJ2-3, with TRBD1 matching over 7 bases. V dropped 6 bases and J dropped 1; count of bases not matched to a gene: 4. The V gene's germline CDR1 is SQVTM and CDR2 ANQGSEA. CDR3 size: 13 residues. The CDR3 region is CSVGGRGTDTQYF. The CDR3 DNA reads TGCAGCGTAGGGGGCCGGGGCACAGATACGCAGTATTTT.

CDR3 DNA: TGTGCCAGCAGCTTAGGACAGGGGGGCACAGATACGCAGTATTTT. It translates to CASSLGQGGTDTQYF. The V and J genes are TRBV7-9 and TRBJ2-3, with 9 bases aligning to TRBD1. V lost 1 base, J lost 1 base, and 0 bases stayed unmatched. Germline V gene data show CDR1 as SEHNR and CDR2 as FQNEAQ (reference sequence). The CDR3 contains 15 residues.

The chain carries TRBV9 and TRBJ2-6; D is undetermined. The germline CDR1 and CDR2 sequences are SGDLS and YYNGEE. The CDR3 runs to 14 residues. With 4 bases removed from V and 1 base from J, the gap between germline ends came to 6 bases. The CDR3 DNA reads TGTGCCAGCAGCCCCTTTTCTGGGGCCAACGTCCTGACTTTC. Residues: CASSPFSGANVLTF.

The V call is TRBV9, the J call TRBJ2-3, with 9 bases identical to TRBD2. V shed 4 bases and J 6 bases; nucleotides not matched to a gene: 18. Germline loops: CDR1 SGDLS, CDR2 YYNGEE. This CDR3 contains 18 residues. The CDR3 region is CASSLRSAAGGLHDTQYF. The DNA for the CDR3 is TGTGCCAGCAGCCTTCGTAGTGCGGCGGGGGGGTTGCACGATACGCAGTATTTT.